This TCR beta chain was recorded in a study of cytomegalovirus exposure and HLA in healthy donors (dated 2017 in TCRdb). For the wider study: An earlier analysis of some 600 of the donors reported about 300 Gb of sequence data and roughly 120 million unique TCR beta sequences obtained from 180 million or so T cells. About 280 gigabases of sequencing data and 70 million to 95 million unique TCR sequences made up an early release that covered roughly 670 HLA-typed donors. The genetic ancestry cluster associated with self-reported Caucasian donors included 65% to 90% of the roughly 380 genotyped donors. The study aimed to test whether cataloging public T cell receptors could reveal signatures of past pathogen exposure. The study profiled the T cell repertoires of more than 500 subjects by immunosequencing and related them to cytomegalovirus serostatus. In addition to the first cohort of 666 subjects, a separate validation cohort of some 120 different subjects was used. High-throughput TCR immunosequencing, statistical association of individual TCRs with disease status, and machine learning were combined to predict cytomegalovirus infection status. To study patterns of TCR occurrence, a later analysis re-analyzed previously published TCR beta repertoires from 666 donors and added high-resolution HLA genotyping. Rather than drawing on any new phenotypic data, the later analysis identified candidate immune exposures from TCR beta sequences and the way those sequences occurred across donors. To decide whether each TCR beta V gene segment behaved as functional or pseudogenic, an earlier analysis of several hundred of the donors relied on high-throughput TCR beta sequencing. Donor age, sex, ethnicity and CMV serostatus were compiled alongside the repertoire data. A later genetic analysis used genome-wide SNP genotypes for about 60% of the roughly 700 donors, treating that subset as a discovery cohort. All discovery cohort repertoires had been generated on a single sequencing platform. Both class I and class II loci were covered by HLA typing, at four-digit resolution. The number of donors typed differed by locus, with about 629-640 for A, B, C, DRB1 and DQB1, more than 500 for DQA1, about 610 for DPA1, and some 440 for DPB1. Four or five DR-DQ haplotypes were handled as single units for association and clustering because linkage in the cohort was strong. Among almost 400 genotyped donors of the cohort, an average of 235,054 unique TCR beta nucleotide sequences were sequenced per donor, 15% to 20% of them non-productive. The research as a whole found: A few of the identified cytomegalovirus-associated TCR beta chains were confirmed in vitro to be specific for cytomegalovirus antigens. Because some donors lacked HLA typing at each locus, the association tests relied only on the typed subset. The 87-base-pair reads could not distinguish some IMGT-functional V segments, including TRBV6-2 and TRBV6-3, so those segments were excluded. In a later genetic analysis, fewer N-insertions in productive TCRs were reported among donors in an Asian-associated ancestry cluster than the roughly 710-donor mean. Linkage disequilibrium might explain the correlated functional status among segregating V segments, but an unknown experimental factor could not be excluded. For the cohort, immune exposure information was limited to CMV serostatus. Several of the top co-occurrence clusters appeared to be linked to parvovirus B19, influenza, CMV and Epstein-Barr virus, according to a later analysis. While some public TCRs were present in many individuals, most TCR sequences turned up only very rarely across donors. The cohort was sequenced for TCR beta chains only, and without alpha or paired-chain data the features that could be detected were limited. The earlier analysis of fewer than 750 of the donors excluded fewer than 20 rarely observed V segments, including chromosome 9 orphons, because counts were too low. A cluster of highly shared sequence variants was judged likely to represent a technical artifact of the sequencing pipeline. Roughly uniform sequencing depth across donors was assumed in presence/absence analyses, although this assumption may not hold. The classifier was reported to diagnose cytomegalovirus status with high specificity and sensitivity in both the original and validation cohorts. In a later genetic analysis, a missense DCLRE1C variant was associated with V-gene and J-gene trimming of TCR beta chains, and the association was replicated in an independent cohort. Most CMV-associated TCR beta chains appeared to be HLA-restricted in a later analysis, and the HLA associations seemed to be driven largely by CMV exposure. Assigning TCR associations to individual alleles was difficult when HLA alleles, especially DR and DQ, strongly co-occurred. The authors suggested that the approach could potentially be extended to other disease states and immunological phenotypes. In a later analysis, HLA-associated TCR beta chains showed more clonal expansion and lower generation probabilities than non-associated chains that were equally common. In a later analysis, about 16,000 TCR beta sequences were associated with specific HLA alleles at a false discovery rate of 0.05. According to a later analysis, TCR association rates differed among HLA loci, with DRB1 alleles showing the most associated TCRs and HLA-C alleles showing the fewest. The study gave a list of 150 to 200 TCR beta chains associated with cytomegalovirus. A further reported finding was that TCR beta sequences accurately predicted the HLA-A and HLA-B alleles for most subjects in the first cohort. In an earlier analysis of over 550 of the donors, most TCR beta V segments were observed in productive rearrangements about 87% or about 30% of the time, broadly matching IMGT annotations.

The cohort consisted of 666 healthy bone marrow donors. At the time of sampling, all cohort members were nominally healthy, though unrecorded immune exposures were likely present. The donor was CMV seronegative and belonged to the group of 380 or so seronegative cohort members. Every donor gave a peripheral blood sample, and the peripheral blood mononuclear cells from that sample were used for TCR beta sequencing. The Qiagen DNeasy Blood Extraction Kit was used to extract genomic DNA from the blood cell samples. The library was prepared using the immunoSEQ multiplex PCR assay. For the multiplex PCR, a mixture combining 60 forward primers for TCR Vbeta segments and 13 reverse primers for TCR Jbeta segments was used. A multiplex PCR assay on genomic DNA amplified the CDR3 region of rearranged TCR beta genes. The amplified TCR beta libraries were sequenced on the Illumina HiSeq System as 87-base-pair reads. As for the authors' bioinformatics: A later analysis counted about 80 million unique TCR beta chains across the 550 to 700 repertoires, and roughly 10 million of these chains were shared by at least two donors. To remove PCR and sequencing errors, raw reads were error-corrected and collapsed into unique sequences using a nearest-neighbor algorithm that merged closely related sequences. Alignment of CDR3 sequences to IMGT reference sequences was used to assign V, D and J gene segments. For a sequence to be retained, a match of at least six nucleotides to both a V gene segment and a J gene segment was required. A rearrangement counted as productive if the CDR3 had no stop codons and remained in frame with V and J, and every other rearrangement counted as non-productive. Following IMGT convention, CDR3 was defined as the stretch from the second conserved V-encoded cysteine to the conserved J-encoded phenylalanine. In an earlier analysis of approximately 500 of the donors, sequences lacking an unambiguous match to a single V gene segment were excluded. In an earlier analysis of several hundred of the donors, V segments were called functional above 56.7% productive rearrangements and were called segregating when the between-donor standard deviation exceeded 5%. A statistical classification framework was built to diagnose cytomegalovirus status from the catalog of TCR beta chain sequences. In a later analysis, V and J genes were assigned by comparing TCR nucleotide sequences against IMGT/GENE-DB human TR gene sequences. The TCRdist pipeline was used in a later analysis to assign CDR3 sequences and most-parsimonious VDJ recombination scenarios. In a later analysis, each TCR beta chain was defined by its CDR3 amino acid sequence together with its V-gene family, and reads lacking a unique V-gene family were excluded. As a way to deal with suspected cross-contamination and a sequencing artifact, a later analysis dropped nearly 600 nucleotide sequences that were highly shared and had low generation probability. In a later analysis, a clonal expansion index for each public chain was calculated from normalized within-repertoire ranks of inferred template counts. A later analysis computed generation probabilities with a VDJ recombination model fitted to out-of-frame rearrangements, and checked the results against IGoR. Hypergeometric tests were used in a later analysis to score TCR-TCR, TCR-HLA and TCR-CMV co-occurrence, with a repertoire-size bias correction applied to the TCR pairs. False discovery rates were estimated in a later analysis by permuting HLA or CMV assignments 20 times. In a later analysis, co-occurring TCRs were grouped with DBSCAN, and TCRdist sequence similarity was added when clustering was performed within HLA-allele-positive subsets. For co-occurrence clustering, repertoires with fewer than 30,000 or more than 120,000 public chains were excluded, along with about five repertoires with anomalous nucleotide sharing. This is the immuneACCESS table as TCRdb keeps it, with only in-frame sequences that have V and J called. A part of the clones is gone; compared with another copy, unresolved V genes explain less than half, and the rest is unexplained. The D gene and trimming were derived from the DNA, and the V and J assignments and clone size from that table. This sample's clone table shows tens of thousands of clones. The ten largest clonotypes hold around 1.2% of the sample.

On this clone itself: Its antigen is unknown.

CDR1 SQVTM and CDR2 ANQGSEA are derived from the germline V gene. The CDR3 runs 12 residues from the cysteine to the phenylalanine. Kept here is only the CDR3 DNA, which spans 36 bases and is read in frame from base 1. Relative to germline, V is missing 5 bases and J is missing 6 bases, with 4 bases of the junction outside any gene match. This sequence originates from a woman in her 30s in good health and CMV-seronegative. Recombination joined TRBV29-1 with TRBJ2-7; a stretch of 10 junction bases matches TRBD1. The sequencing input was PBMCs. At the DNA level, the sequence is TGCAGCGTTAGGACAGGGGGGATCGAGCAGTACTTC. Its coded protein is CSVRTGGIEQYF.